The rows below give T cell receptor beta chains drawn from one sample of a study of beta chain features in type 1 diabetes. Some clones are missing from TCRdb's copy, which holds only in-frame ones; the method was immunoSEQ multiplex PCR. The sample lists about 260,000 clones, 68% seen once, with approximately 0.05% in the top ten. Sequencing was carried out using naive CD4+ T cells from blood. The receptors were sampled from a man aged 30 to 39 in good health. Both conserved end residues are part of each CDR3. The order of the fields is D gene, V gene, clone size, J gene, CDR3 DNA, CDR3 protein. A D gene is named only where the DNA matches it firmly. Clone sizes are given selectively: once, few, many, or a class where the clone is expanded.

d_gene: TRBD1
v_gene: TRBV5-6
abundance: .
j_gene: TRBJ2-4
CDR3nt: TGTGCCAGCAACAGGGGCCTCGCCGGCGCCAAAAACATTCAGTACTTC
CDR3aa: CASNRGLAGAKNIQYF

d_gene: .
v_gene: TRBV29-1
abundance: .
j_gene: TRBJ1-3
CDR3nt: TGCAGCGCCTCCGGGTTCCGCTCTGGAAACACCATATATTTT
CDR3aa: CSASGFRSGNTIYF

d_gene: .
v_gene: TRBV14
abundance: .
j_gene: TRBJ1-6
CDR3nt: TGTGCCAGCAGCCGCGGGGGTATCGGTTCACCCCTCCACTTT
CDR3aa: CASSRGGIGSPLHF

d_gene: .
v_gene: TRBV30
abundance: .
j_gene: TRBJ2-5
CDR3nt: TGTGCCTGGCAACTTAGGGAGACCCAGTACTTC
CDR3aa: CAWQLRETQYF

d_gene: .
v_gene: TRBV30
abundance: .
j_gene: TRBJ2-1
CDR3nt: TGTGCCTGGAGTCGGCTTAGCTCCTACAATGAGCAGTTCTTC
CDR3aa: CAWSRLSSYNEQFF

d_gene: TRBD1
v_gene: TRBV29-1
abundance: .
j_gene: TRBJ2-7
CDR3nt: TGCAGCGTGACGGACAGGGCTAACTTCTACGAGCAGTACTTC
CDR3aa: CSVTDRANFYEQYF

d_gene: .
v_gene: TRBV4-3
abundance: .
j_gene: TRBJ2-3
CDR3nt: TGCGCCAGCAGCCAGCCAGGGGTAGCAGATACGCAGTATTTT
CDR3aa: CASSQPGVADTQYF

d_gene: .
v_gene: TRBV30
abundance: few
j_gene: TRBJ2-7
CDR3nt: TGTGCCTGGAGTGTAAGCTCCTACGAGCAGTACTTC
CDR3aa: CAWSVSSYEQYF

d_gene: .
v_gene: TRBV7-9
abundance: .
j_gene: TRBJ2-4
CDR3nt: TGTGCCAGCAGCTTAGTTGAAGCCAAAAACATTCAGTACTTC
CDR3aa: CASSLVEAKNIQYF

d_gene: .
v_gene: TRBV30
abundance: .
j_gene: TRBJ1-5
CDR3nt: TGTGCCTGGAGTGAGAATAGCAATCAGCCCCAGCATTTT
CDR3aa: CAWSENSNQPQHF

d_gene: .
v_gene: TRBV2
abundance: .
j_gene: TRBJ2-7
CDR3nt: TGTGCCAGCAGTAGTACCGGGACGGTATCCTACGAGCAGTACTTC
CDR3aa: CASSSTGTVSYEQYF

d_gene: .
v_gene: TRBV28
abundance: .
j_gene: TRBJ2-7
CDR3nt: TGTGCCAGCAGTTCCCAGCGAGAGCAGTACTTC
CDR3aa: CASSSQREQYF

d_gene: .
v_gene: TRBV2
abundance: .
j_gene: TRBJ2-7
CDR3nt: TGTGCCAGCAGTGAATTCGCGCCCGGCTCCTACGAGCAGTACTTC
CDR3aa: CASSEFAPGSYEQYF

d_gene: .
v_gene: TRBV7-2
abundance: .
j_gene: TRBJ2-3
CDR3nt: TGTGCCAGCAGCTTAGAGACGGCGGCAGATACGCAGTATTTT
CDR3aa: CASSLETAADTQYF

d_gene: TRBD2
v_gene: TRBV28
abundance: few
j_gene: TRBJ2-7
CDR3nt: TGTGCCAGCAGGGCCGGGAGGGTTCCCTACGAGCAGTACTTC
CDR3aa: CASRAGRVPYEQYF

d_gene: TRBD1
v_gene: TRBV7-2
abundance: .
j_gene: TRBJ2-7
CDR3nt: TGTGCCAGCAGCTTGGAACTGGGACAGGGTTACGAGCAGTACTTC
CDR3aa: CASSLELGQGYEQYF

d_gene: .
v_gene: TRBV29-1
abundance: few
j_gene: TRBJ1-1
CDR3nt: TGCAGCGTTGAACCTGCCATTGAAGCTTTCTTT
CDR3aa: CSVEPAIEAFF

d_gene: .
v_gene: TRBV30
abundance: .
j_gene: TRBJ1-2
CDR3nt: TGTGCCTGGAGTGTGGTAGAGGGCTATGGCTACACCTTC
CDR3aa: CAWSVVEGYGYTF

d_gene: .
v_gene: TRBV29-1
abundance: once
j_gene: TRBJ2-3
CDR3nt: TGCAGCGTTGCCCCCACCGCGGGTCTCCAAGATACGCAGTATTTT
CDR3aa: CSVAPTAGLQDTQYF

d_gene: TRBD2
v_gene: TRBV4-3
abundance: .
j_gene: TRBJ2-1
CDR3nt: TGCGCCAGCAGCCAAGCTGTGAGCGGGAGCTCCTACAATGAGCAGTTCTTC
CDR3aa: CASSQAVSGSSYNEQFF

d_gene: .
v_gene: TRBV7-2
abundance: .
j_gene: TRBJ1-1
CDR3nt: TGTGCCAGCAGCTTATGGACCCCGGGGACTTCTGAAGCTTTCTTT
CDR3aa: CASSLWTPGTSEAFF

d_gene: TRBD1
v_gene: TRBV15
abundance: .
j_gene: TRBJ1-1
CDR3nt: TGTGCCACCAGCCCTCCGGACAGGACGGGCACTGAAGCTTTCTTT
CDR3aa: CATSPPDRTGTEAFF

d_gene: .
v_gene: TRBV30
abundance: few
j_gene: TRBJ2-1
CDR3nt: TGTGCCTGGAGTGTAAACCTGCGCACCTACAATGAGCAGTTCTTC
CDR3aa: CAWSVNLRTYNEQFF

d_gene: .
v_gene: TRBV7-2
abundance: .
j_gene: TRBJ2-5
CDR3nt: TGTGCCAGCAGTCCCTTCAGATTGGAGACCCAGTACTTC
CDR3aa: CASSPFRLETQYF

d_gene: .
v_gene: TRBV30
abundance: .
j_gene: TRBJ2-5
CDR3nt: TGTGCCTGGCGGGGACTTGAAGAGACCCAGTACTTC
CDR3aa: CAWRGLEETQYF

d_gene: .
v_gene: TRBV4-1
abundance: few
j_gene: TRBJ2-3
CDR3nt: TGCGCCAGCAGCCAAGATGAAGGGACTAGCACAGATACGCAGTATTTT
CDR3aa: CASSQDEGTSTDTQYF

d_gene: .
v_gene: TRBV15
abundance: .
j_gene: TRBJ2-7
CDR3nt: TGTGCCACCAGCAGAGATCCGAGAGGGGGGCACTCCTACGAGCAGTACTTC
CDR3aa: CATSRDPRGGHSYEQYF

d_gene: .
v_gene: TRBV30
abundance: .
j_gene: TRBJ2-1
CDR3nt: TGTGCCTGGAGTGTACTCAATGAGCAGTTCTTC
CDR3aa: CAWSVLNEQFF

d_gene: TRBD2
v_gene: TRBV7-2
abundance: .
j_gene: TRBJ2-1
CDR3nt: TGTGCCAGCAGCTTCAGGCGGGGGAGTACAGGGCAGTTCTTC
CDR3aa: CASSFRRGSTGQFF

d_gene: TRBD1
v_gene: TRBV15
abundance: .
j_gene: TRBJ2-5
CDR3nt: TGTGCCACCAGCCCTATCGACAGGGCGGTGGAGACCCAGTACTTC
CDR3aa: CATSPIDRAVETQYF

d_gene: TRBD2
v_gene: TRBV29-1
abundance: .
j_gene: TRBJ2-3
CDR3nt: TGCAGCGTTGTAGGGCCTAGCGGGAGAACCGCAGATACGCAGTATTTT
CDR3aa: CSVVGPSGRTADTQYF

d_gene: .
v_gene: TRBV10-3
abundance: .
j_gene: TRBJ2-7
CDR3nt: TGTGCCATCAGTGAGTCGATAAAGGGGAGGTTCTACGAGCAGTACTTC
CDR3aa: CAISESIKGRFYEQYF

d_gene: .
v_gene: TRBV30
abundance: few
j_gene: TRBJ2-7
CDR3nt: TGTGCCGGAGAGGTACAGGGTCTTTCCTACGAGCAGTACTTC
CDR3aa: CAGEVQGLSYEQYF

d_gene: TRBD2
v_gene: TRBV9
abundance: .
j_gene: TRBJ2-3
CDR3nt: TGTGCCAGCAGCGCACTAGCGGGGTTCACAGATACGCAGTATTTT
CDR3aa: CASSALAGFTDTQYF

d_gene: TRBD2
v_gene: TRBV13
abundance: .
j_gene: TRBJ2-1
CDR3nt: TGTGCCAGCAGCCCGCGGGGGGTAGTAAGAAATGAGCAGTTCTTC
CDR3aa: CASSPRGVVRNEQFF

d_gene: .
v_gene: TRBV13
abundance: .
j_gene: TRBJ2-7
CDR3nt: TGTGCCAGCAGCCCCCCTCTCGCGGGGACCTACGAGCAGTACTTC
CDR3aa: CASSPPLAGTYEQYF

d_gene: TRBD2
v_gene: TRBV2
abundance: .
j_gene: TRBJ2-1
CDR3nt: TGTGCCAGCAGTCCGGAGGCGGGGGGCTCCTACAATGAGCAGTTCTTC
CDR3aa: CASSPEAGGSYNEQFF

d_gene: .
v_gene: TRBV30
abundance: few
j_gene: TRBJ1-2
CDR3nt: TGTGCCTGGGGACTCAGGTTTGACTATGGCTACACCTTC
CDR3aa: CAWGLRFDYGYTF

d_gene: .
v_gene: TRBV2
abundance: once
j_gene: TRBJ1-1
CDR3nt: TGTGCCAGCACCAGGGACGTGAGTGCTTTCTTT
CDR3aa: CASTRDVSAFF

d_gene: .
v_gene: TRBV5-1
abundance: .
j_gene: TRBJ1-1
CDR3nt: TGCGCCAGCAGCTTGGTATCGGTGAACACTGAAGCTTTCTTT
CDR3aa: CASSLVSVNTEAFF

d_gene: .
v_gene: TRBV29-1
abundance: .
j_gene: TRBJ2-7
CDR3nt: TGCAGCGTTGAAGGCAGATTCTCCTACGAGCAGTACTTC
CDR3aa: CSVEGRFSYEQYF

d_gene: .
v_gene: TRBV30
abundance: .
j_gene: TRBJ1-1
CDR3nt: TGTGCCTGGAGTGTACTGCAGGGGAACACTGAAGCTTTCTTT
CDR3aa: CAWSVLQGNTEAFF

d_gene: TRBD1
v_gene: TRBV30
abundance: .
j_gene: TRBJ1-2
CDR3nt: TGTGCCTGGCACCCCCCAGGACAGGGGCGAAATGGCTACACCTTC
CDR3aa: CAWHPPGQGRNGYTF

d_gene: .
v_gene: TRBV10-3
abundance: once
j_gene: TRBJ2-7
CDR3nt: TGTGCCATCAGTGAGTCGACTGTTAGCGAGCAGTACTTC
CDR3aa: CAISESTVSEQYF

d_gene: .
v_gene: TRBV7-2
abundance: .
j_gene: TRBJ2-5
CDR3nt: TGTGCCAGCAGCTTAGTTGGCCAAGAGACCCAGTACTTC
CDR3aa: CASSLVGQETQYF

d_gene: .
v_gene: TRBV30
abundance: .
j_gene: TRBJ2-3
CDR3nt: TGTGCCTGGAGTCCAGCTAAGGCAGATACGCAGTATTTT
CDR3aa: CAWSPAKADTQYF

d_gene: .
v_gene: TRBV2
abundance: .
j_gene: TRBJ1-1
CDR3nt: TGTGCCAGCAGTGTCTCAGGGACTGAAGCTTTCTTT
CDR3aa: CASSVSGTEAFF

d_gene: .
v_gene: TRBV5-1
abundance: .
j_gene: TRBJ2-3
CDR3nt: TGCGCCAGCAGCGCTAGCACAGATACGCAGTATTTT
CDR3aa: CASSASTDTQYF

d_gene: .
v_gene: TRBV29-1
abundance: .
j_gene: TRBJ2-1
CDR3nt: TGCAGCGTTAGGACCTCCTGGGATGAGCAGTTCTTC
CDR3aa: CSVRTSWDEQFF

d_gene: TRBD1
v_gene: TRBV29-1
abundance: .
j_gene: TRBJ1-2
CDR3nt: TGCAGCGTCGACAGGGGTGACTATGGCTACACCTTC
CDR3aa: CSVDRGDYGYTF

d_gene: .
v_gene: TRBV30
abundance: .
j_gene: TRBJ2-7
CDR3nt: TGTGCCTGGAATGGCAGGGGCTACGAGCAGTACTTC
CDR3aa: CAWNGRGYEQYF

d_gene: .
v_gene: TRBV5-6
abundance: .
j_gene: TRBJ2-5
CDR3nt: TGTGCCAGCAGCCCCCTCGGGACACGGAAACAAGAGACCCAGTACTTC
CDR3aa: CASSPLGTRKQETQYF

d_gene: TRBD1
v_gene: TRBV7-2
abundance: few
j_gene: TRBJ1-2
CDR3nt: TGTGCCAGCAGCCCCAGACCGGGACAGGGGAAAGGGTATGGCTACACCTTC
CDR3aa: CASSPRPGQGKGYGYTF